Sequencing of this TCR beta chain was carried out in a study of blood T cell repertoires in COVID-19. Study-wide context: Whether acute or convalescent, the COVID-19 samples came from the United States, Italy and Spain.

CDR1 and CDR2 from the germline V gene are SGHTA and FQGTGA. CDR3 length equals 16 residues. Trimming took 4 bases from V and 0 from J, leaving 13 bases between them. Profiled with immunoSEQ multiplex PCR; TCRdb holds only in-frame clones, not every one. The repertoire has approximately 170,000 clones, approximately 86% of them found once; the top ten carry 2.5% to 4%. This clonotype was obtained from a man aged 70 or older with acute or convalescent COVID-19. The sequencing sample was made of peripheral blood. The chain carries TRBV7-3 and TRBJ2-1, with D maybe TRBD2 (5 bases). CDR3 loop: CASSWRAVSSYNEQFF. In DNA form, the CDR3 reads TGTGCCAGCAGCTGGCGGGCGGTTAGCTCCTACAATGAGCAGTTCTTC.